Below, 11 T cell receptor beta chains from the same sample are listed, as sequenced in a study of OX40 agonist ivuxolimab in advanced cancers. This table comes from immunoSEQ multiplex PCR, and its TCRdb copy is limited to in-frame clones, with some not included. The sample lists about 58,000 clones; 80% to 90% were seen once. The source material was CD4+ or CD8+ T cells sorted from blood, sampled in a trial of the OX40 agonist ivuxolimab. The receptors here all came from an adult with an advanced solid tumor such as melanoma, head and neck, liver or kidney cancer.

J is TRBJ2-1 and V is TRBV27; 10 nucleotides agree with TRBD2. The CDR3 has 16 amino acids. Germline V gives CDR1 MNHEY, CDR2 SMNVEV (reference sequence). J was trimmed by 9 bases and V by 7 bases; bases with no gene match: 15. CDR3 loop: CASTLGASGRRGEQFF. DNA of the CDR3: TGTGCCAGCACCCTGGGGGCTAGCGGGAGACGAGGTGAGCAGTTCTTC.

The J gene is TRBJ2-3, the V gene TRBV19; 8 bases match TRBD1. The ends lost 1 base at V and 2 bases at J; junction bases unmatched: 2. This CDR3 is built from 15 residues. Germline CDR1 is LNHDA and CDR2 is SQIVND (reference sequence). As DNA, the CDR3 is TGTGCCAGTAGTATAGGGCAGGGGGCCACAGATACGCAGTATTTT. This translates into CASSIGQGATDTQYF.

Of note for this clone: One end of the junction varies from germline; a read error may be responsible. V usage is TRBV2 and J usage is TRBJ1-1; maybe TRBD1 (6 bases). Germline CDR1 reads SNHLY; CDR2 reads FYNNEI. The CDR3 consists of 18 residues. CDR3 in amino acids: CASRGGYVQLNMKTEAFF. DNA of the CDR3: TGTGCCAGCAGAGGGGGGTATGTCCAACTGAACATGAAGACTGAAGCTTTCTTT.

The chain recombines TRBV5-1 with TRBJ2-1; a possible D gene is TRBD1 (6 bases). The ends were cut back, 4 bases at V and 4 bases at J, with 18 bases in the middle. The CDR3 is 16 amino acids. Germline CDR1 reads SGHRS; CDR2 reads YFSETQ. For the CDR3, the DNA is TGCGCCAGCAGCCTAAACTGGGACAAAGGATACAATGAGCAGTTCTTC. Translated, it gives CASSLNWDKGYNEQFF.

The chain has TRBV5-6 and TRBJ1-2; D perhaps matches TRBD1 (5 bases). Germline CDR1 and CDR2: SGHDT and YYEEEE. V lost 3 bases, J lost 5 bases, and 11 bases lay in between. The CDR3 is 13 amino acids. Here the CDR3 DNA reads TGTGCCAGCAGCTCCCAGGGAAGGTATGGCTACACCTTC. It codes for CASSSQGRYGYTF.

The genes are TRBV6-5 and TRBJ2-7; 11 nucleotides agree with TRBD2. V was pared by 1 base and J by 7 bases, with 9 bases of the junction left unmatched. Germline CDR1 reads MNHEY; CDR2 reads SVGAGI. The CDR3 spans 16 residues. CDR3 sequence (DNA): TGTGCCAGCAGTTACTACGTCGGGACTAGCGGCGGGGAGCAGTACTTC. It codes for CASSYYVGTSGGEQYF.

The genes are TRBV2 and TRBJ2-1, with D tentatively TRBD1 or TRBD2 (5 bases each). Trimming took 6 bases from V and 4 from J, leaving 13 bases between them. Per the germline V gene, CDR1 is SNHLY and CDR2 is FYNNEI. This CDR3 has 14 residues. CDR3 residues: CASSAPGPYNEQFF. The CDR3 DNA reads TGTGCCAGCAGCGCCCCGGGACCTTACAATGAGCAGTTCTTC.

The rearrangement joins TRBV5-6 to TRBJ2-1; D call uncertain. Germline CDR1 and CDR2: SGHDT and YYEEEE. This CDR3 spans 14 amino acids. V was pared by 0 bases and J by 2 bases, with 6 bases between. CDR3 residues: CASSLAQPYNEQFF. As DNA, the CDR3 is TGTGCCAGCAGCTTGGCACAGCCCTACAATGAGCAGTTCTTC.

The CDR3 DNA sequence: TGTGCCAGTAGTGGCCACACAGGAGCAGGGGCCAACGTCCTGACTTTC. Encoded protein: CASSGHTGAGANVLTF. The V gene is TRBV19, the J gene TRBJ2-6, with D perhaps TRBD1 (5 bases). The CDR3 is 16 residues long. Per the germline V gene, CDR1 is LNHDA and CDR2 is SQIVND (reference sequence). V was trimmed by 5 bases and J by 4 bases, leaving 15 bases between them.

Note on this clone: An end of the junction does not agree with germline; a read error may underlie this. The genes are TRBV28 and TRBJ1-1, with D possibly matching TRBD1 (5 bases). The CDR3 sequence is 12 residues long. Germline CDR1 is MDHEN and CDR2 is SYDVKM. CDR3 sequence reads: CASSLGAAEAFF. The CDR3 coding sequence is TGTGCCAGCAGTTTAGGGGCTGCTGAGGCTTTCTTT.

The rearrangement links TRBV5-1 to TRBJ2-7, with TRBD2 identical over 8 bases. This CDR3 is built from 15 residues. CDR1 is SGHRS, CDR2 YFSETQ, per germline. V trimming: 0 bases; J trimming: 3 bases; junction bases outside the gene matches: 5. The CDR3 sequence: CASSLVQRGNYEQYF. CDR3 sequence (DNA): TGCGCCAGCAGCTTGGTCCAGCGGGGGAACTACGAGCAGTACTTC.